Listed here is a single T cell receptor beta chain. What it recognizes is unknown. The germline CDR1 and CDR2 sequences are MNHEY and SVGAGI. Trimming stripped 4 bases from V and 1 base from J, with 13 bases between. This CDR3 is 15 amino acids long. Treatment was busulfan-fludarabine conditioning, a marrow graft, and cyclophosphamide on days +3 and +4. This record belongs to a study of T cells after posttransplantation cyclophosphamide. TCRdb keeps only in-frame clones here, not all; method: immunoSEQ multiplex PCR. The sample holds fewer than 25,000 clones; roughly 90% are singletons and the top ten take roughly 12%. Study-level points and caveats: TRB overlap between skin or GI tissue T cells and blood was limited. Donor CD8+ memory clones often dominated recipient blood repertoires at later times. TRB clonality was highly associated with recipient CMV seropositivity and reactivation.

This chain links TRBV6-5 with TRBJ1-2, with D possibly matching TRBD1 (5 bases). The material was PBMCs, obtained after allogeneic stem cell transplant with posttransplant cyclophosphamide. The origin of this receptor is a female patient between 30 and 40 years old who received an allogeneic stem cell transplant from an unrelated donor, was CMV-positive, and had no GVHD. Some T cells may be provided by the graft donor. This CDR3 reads CASSSPRQNNYGYTF. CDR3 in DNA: TGTGCCAGCAGTTCCCCCCGACAGAATAACTATGGCTACACCTTC.